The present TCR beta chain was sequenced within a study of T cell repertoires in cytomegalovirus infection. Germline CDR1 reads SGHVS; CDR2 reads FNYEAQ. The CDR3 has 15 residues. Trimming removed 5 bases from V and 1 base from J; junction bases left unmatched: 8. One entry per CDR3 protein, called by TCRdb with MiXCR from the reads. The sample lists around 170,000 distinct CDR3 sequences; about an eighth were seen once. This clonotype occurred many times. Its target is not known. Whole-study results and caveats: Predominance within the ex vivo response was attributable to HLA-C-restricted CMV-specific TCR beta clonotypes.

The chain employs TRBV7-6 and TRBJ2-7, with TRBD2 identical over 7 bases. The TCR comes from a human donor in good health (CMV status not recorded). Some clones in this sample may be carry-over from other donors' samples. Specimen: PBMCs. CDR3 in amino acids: CASSMDGRTSYEQYF. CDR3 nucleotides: TGTGCCAGCAGCATGGACGGGAGGACGTCCTACGAGCAGTACTTC.